This T cell receptor (beta chain) was observed in a study of cytomegalovirus exposure and HLA in healthy donors. The CDR3 extends over 16 amino acids. Germline loops: CDR1 MNHNY, CDR2 SVGAGI (reference sequence). Trimming pared 2 bases from V and 0 bases from J, leaving 11 bases between. Use of 60 Vbeta and 13 Jbeta primers characterized the PCR. Only in-frame clones appear in the TCRdb table, and some are missing; sequencing was by immunoSEQ multiplex PCR. This table holds around 150,000 clones, roughly four fifths found once. The specimen sequenced was PBMCs. The gene calls are TRBV6-6 and TRBJ1-3; D is uncertain. The TCR was taken from a man between 40 and 49 years old in good health and CMV-seropositive. CDR3 DNA sequence: TGTGCCAGCAGTTACCGTCTTCAGGACTCTGGAAACACCATATATTTT. Translating it yields CASSYRLQDSGNTIYF.